Following are 30 T cell receptor beta chains from one sample sequenced in a study of OX40 agonist ivuxolimab in advanced cancers. This table comes from immunoSEQ multiplex PCR, and its TCRdb copy is limited to in-frame clones, with some not included. The sample yields tens of thousands of clones, over 80% seen once. The sample was CD4+ or CD8+ T cells sorted from blood, taken in a trial of the OX40 agonist ivuxolimab. Every receptor here comes from an adult with an advanced solid tumor such as melanoma, head and neck, liver or kidney cancer.

About this clone itself: Additional DNA sequences in this sample encode the identical CDR3. The rearrangement joins TRBV11-2 to TRBJ1-1; D not certain. Trimming took 0 bases from V and 1 from J, leaving 9 bases between them. This CDR3 is 15 amino acids long. In germline, CDR1 is SGHAT, CDR2 FQNNGV. The chain's CDR3 is CASSLEGGRNTEAFF. CDR3 sequence (DNA): TGTGCCAGCAGCTTAGAAGGAGGCAGGAACACTGAAGCTTTCTTT.

CDR3 sequence: CASSHPVGGSNEKLFF. CDR3 nucleotides: TGTGCCAGCAGTCATCCGGTGGGGGGCTCTAATGAAAAACTGTTTTTT. The chain uses TRBV28 and TRBJ1-4; a possible D gene is TRBD1 (6 bases). Per the germline V gene, CDR1 is MDHEN and CDR2 is SYDVKM. V was trimmed by 5 bases and J by 3 bases, leaving 16 bases between them. The CDR3 length is 16 residues.

This clone has a handful of counts. This chain connects TRBV4-1 to TRBJ1-6; no reliable D call. CDR1 is MGHRA and CDR2 is YSYEKL in the germline V gene. CDR3 length equals 14 residues. The V end lost 4 bases, the J end lost 7 bases, and 11 bases lay between the germline ends. The CDR3 nucleotides read TGCGCCAGCAGCCGTTTGGAGGGAAATTCACCCCTCCACTTT. Translating gives CASSRLEGNSPLHF.

CDR3 nucleotides: TGTGCCAGCAGTCCCCACGGGGACTATGGCTACACCTTC. It translates to CASSPHGDYGYTF. The rearrangement joins TRBV28 to TRBJ1-2; D is uncertain. V was shortened by 5 bases and J by 3 bases, with 10 bases between the two germline ends. Germline V gene data show CDR1 as MDHEN and CDR2 as SYDVKM. The CDR3 extends over 13 amino acids.

This sequence joins TRBV18 and TRBJ2-1; TRBD1 matches 10 bases. After removal of 2 bases from V and 5 bases from J, the junction contained 6 bases not matched to a gene. The CDR3 covers 16 residues. Germline CDR1 is KGHSH and CDR2 is LQKENI. The chain's CDR3 is CASSPGQGGTNNEQFF. The CDR3 nucleotides are TGTGCCAGCTCACCAGGACAGGGGGGGACCAACAATGAGCAGTTCTTC.

CDR3 coding DNA: TGTGCCAGCAGCGACGGGACAGGGGACGAGCAGTACTTC. This sequence encodes CASSDGTGDEQYF. The chain has TRBV7-3 and TRBJ2-7; 10 positions match TRBD1. Trimming cost V 5 bases and J 5 bases; bases outside gene matches: 3. The germline V gene encodes CDR1 SGHTA and CDR2 FQGTGA. CDR3 size: 13 residues.

The rearrangement uses TRBV29-1 and TRBJ2-2; D possibly uses TRBD1 or TRBD2 (5 bases each). V was pared by 6 bases and J by 2 bases, with 13 bases between. CDR1 SQVTM and CDR2 ANQGSEA come from the germline V gene. The length of the CDR3 is 14 residues. The CDR3 here is CSVLTGRNTGELFF. Here the CDR3 DNA reads TGCAGCGTCCTAACGGGACGTAACACCGGGGAGCTGTTTTTT.

J is TRBJ2-7 and V is TRBV4-3; D not resolved. V lost 1 base to trimming and J lost 4 bases, with 8 bases between them. Germline CDR1 and CDR2: LGHNA and YSLEER. The CDR3 loop spans 13 amino acids. The chain's CDR3 is CASSQGMTYEQYF. Written as DNA, the CDR3 is TGCGCCAGCAGCCAAGGCATGACGTACGAGCAGTACTTC.

The sample holds a few counts of this clone. This chain links TRBV4-1 with TRBJ1-6; no clear D. V dropped 0 bases and J dropped 14 bases, with 8 bases sitting between them. From germline, CDR1 is MGHRA and CDR2 YSYEKL. The CDR3 is 12 residues long. The CDR3 protein is CASSQDSRTLHF. The CDR3 DNA reads as TGCGCCAGCAGCCAAGATTCCAGGACCCTCCACTTT.

In regard to this clone: In the same sample, other DNA sequences code for this CDR3. V is TRBV18 and J is TRBJ1-2; 7 nucleotides agree with TRBD1. The CDR3 sequence is 14 residues long. The V gene end was trimmed by 3 bases and the J gene end by 0 bases; junction bases not matched to a gene: 1. Germline V CDR1 and CDR2: KGHSH, LQKENI. CDR3 bases: TGTGCCAGCTCACCCGGGACAGCTAACTATGGCTACACCTTC. As protein: CASSPGTANYGYTF.

The rearrangement joins TRBV10-2 to TRBJ1-5; D is unresolved. V lost 0 bases and J 7 bases, leaving 7 bases between the germline ends. Germline loops: CDR1 WSHSY, CDR2 SAAADI. CDR3 length: 13 amino acids. CDR3 DNA sequence: TGCGCCAGCAGTGAGTCGCCGGTACAGCCCCAGCATTTT. It yields the protein CASSESPVQPQHF.

The gene calls are TRBV27 and TRBJ2-7; no clear D. Looked up from germline, CDR1 is MNHEY and CDR2 is SMNVEV (reference sequence). Trimming took off 6 bases at V and 3 bases at J, with 18 bases between the two ends. The CDR3 is 15 residues long. As DNA, the CDR3 is TGTGCCAGCAGCATTCGAAATTACCTAGTCTACGAGCAGTACTTC. It encodes CASSIRNYLVYEQYF.

The chain is built from TRBV5-4 and TRBJ1-1; D gene ambiguous. Trimming took off 4 bases at V and 0 bases at J, with 10 bases between the two ends. The germline V gene has CDR1 SGHNT and CDR2 YYREEE (reference sequence). This CDR3 is 14 amino acids long. The CDR3: CASSPQIMNTEAFF. Written as DNA, the CDR3 is TGTGCCAGCAGCCCACAAATTATGAACACTGAAGCTTTCTTT.

As to this clone: Other DNA sequences from this sample encode an identical CDR3 as well. The rearrangement uses TRBV7-2 and TRBJ2-2, with D perhaps matching TRBD2 (6 bases). This CDR3 is 15 amino acids long. Germline lookup yields CDR1 SGHTA and CDR2 FQGNSA. V lost 6 bases and J lost 0, with 11 bases in between. CDR3 sequence (DNA): TGTGCCAGCAGTCTTAGACTAGCGAACACCGGGGAGCTGTTTTTT. Protein product: CASSLRLANTGELFF.

The chain recombines TRBV5-6 with TRBJ2-7, with TRBD1 identical over 8 bases. The CDR3 runs 14 residues. Germline V CDR1 and CDR2: SGHDT, YYEEEE. The V gene end was trimmed by 4 bases and the J gene end by 3 bases; junction bases not matched to a gene: 6. The CDR3 coding sequence is TGTGCCAGCAGCAACCTTGGACAGGGCTACGAGCAGTACTTC. It yields the protein CASSNLGQGYEQYF.

This chain links TRBV5-1 with TRBJ1-2, with 8 bases lining up with TRBD1. In germline, CDR1 is SGHRS, CDR2 YFSETQ. This CDR3 has 14 residues. V dropped 0 bases and J dropped 7; count of bases not matched to a gene: 5. The DNA of the CDR3 is TGCGCCAGCAGCTTGGCCCAGGGGGCATTTGGCTACACCTTC. This sequence encodes CASSLAQGAFGYTF.

The CDR3 protein is CASSYRAAGTGELFF. The CDR3 coding sequence is TGTGCCAGCAGCTACAGGGCGGCGGGCACCGGGGAGCTGTTTTTT. The genes are TRBV7-2 and TRBJ2-2, with a weak D call TRBD1 (6 bases). V gave up 4 bases and J gave up 4 bases, with 13 bases separating them. This CDR3 contains 15 residues. Germline V gene data show CDR1 as SGHTA and CDR2 as FQGNSA. The entire variable domain, with the rest obtained from reference TRBV7-2 and TRBJ2-2, is as follows: GAGVSQSPSNKVTEKGKDVELRCDPISGHTALYWYRQSLGQGLEFLIYFQGNSAPDKSGLPSDRFSAERTGGSVSTLTIQRTQQEDSAVYLCASSYRAAGTGELFFGEGSRLTVL.

This clone was seen only once. The rearrangement joins TRBV13 to TRBJ1-1; 10 bases map to TRBD1. Germline values: CDR1 PRHDT, CDR2 FYEKMQ (reference sequence). This CDR3 contains 12 residues. With V trimmed by 4 bases and J by 10 bases, 3 bases remained unmatched. The DNA for the CDR3 is TGTGCCAGCAGCTCAGACAGGGGGCTAGCTTTCTTT. Translation gives CASSSDRGLAFF.

J is TRBJ1-1 and V is TRBV5-6; D ambiguous. The CDR3 has 12 amino acids. Trimming removed 0 bases from V and 8 bases from J, with 8 bases in between. Per the germline V gene, CDR1 is SGHDT and CDR2 is YYEEEE. This chain's CDR3 is CASSLVGLEAFF. CDR3 nucleotide sequence: TGTGCCAGCAGCTTGGTGGGATTGGAAGCTTTCTTT.

The chain carries TRBV18 and TRBJ2-1; D call uncertain. With 2 bases removed from V and 7 bases from J, the gap between germline ends came to 12 bases. This CDR3 region has 14 residues. Germline lookup yields CDR1 KGHSH and CDR2 LQKENI. This chain's CDR3 is CASSPVRQSNEQFF. The CDR3 nucleotides are TGTGCCAGCTCACCAGTACGACAATCGAATGAGCAGTTCTTC. The whole variable domain, remainder taken from reference TRBV18 and TRBJ2-1, is NAGVMQNPRHLVRRRGQEARLRCSPMKGHSHVYWYRQLPEEGLKFMVYLQKENIIDESGMPKERFSAEFPKEGPSILRIQQVVRGDSAAYFCASSPVRQSNEQFFGPGTRLTVL.

Concerning this clone: An end of the junction differs from the germline gene, which may be a read error. This chain links TRBV18 with TRBJ2-3, with no clear D. The CDR3 loop spans 12 amino acids. Germline CDR1 and CDR2: KGHSH and LQKENI. The CDR3 DNA reads as TGTGCCAGCTCACCACCAAGAGATTCGCAGTATTTT. Residues: CASSPPRDSQYF.

This chain links TRBV4-1 with TRBJ2-7; 9 bases agree with TRBD2. Germline CDR1 reads MGHRA; CDR2 reads YSYEKL. The CDR3 contains 18 residues. V was clipped by 4 bases and J by 1 base; unmatched bases: 14. The CDR3 is CASSRSPLGGLASYEQYF. Written as DNA, the CDR3 is TGCGCCAGCAGCCGGAGTCCCCTTGGTGGACTAGCGTCCTACGAGCAGTACTTC.

This clone came up once. CDR3 in DNA: TGTGCCAGTAGTATTGAGTCGATGAACACCGGGGAGCTGTTTTTT. Amino acid sequence: CASSIESMNTGELFF. The gene calls are TRBV19 and TRBJ2-2; D is uncertain. The length of the CDR3 is 15 residues. CDR1 is LNHDA, CDR2 SQIVND, per germline (reference sequence). V gave up 3 bases and J gave up 1 base, with 9 bases separating them.

J is TRBJ2-3 and V is TRBV6-5; 9 nucleotides match TRBD2. The CDR3 extends over 15 amino acids. Germline-derived CDR1 and CDR2 are MNHEY and SVGAGI. The trim removed 6 bases at V and 1 base at J, leaving 5 bases unmatched. CDR3 residues: CASRAKRGGTDTQYF. Here the CDR3 DNA reads TGTGCCAGCAGGGCGAAGCGGGGGGGCACAGATACGCAGTATTTT.

The genes are TRBV6-5 and TRBJ1-5; unclear D gene. This CDR3 is 13 amino acids long. Germline V gene sequence: CDR1 MNHEY, CDR2 SVGAGI. V was shortened by 2 bases and J by 7 bases, with 9 bases between the two germline ends. CDR3 in DNA: TGTGCCAGCAGTTACGAGTTGGGACAGCCCCAGCATTTT. Translating it yields CASSYELGQPQHF.

CDR3 sequence reads: CASSLGAGTQETQYF. The CDR3 coding sequence is TGTGCCAGCAGCTTGGGTGCGGGGACCCAAGAGACCCAGTACTTC. The genes are TRBV5-4 and TRBJ2-5; perhaps TRBD2 as D (6 bases). The ends were cut back, 0 bases at V and 1 base at J, with 10 bases in the middle. CDR1 SGHNT and CDR2 YYREEE come from the germline V gene (reference sequence). This CDR3 comprises 15 residues. Combining the CDR3 with reference TRBV5-4 and TRBJ2-5 gives the whole variable domain ETGVTQSPTHLIKTRGQQVTLRCSSQSGHNTVSWYQQALGQGPQFIFQYYREEENGRGNFPPRFSGLQFPNYSSELNVNALELDDSALYLCASSLGAGTQETQYFGPGTRLLVL.

J is TRBJ1-5 and V is TRBV28; 11 bases are shared with TRBD1. Germline V gene data show CDR1 as MDHEN and CDR2 as SYDVKM. This CDR3 is 16 amino acids long. Unmatched junction bases numbered 4, after V lost 2 bases and J lost 4 bases. The CDR3 region has the DNA TGTGCCAGCAGTTTAGGGACAGGGGGTGGTAATCAGCCCCAGCATTTT. Translated, it gives CASSLGTGGGNQPQHF.

V and J are TRBV5-8 and TRBJ2-3, with 8 bases matching TRBD2. The V gene's germline CDR1 is SGHTS and CDR2 YDEGEE. CDR3 length equals 14 residues. J was trimmed by 2 bases and V by 4 bases; bases with no gene match: 3. CDR3 region: CASSRGGATDTQYF. CDR3 bases: TGTGCCAGCAGCCGGGGGGGGGCCACAGATACGCAGTATTTT.

Written as DNA, the CDR3 is TGTGCCAGCTCACCACCGGCGGGGGACGTTTCTGAGCAGTTCTTC. Its protein product is CASSPPAGDVSEQFF. The chain is built from TRBV18 and TRBJ2-1; TRBD2 agrees at 7 bases. This CDR3 has 15 amino acids. Germline lookup yields CDR1 KGHSH and CDR2 LQKENI. Trimming removed 0 bases from V and 9 bases from J; junction bases left unmatched: 8.

This chain joins TRBV5-1 and TRBJ2-3, with D uncertain. This CDR3 has 17 residues. V was shortened by 1 base and J by 2 bases, with 17 bases between the two germline ends. Germline lookup yields CDR1 SGHRS and CDR2 YFSETQ. This chain's CDR3 is CASSLYDSRSPTDTQYF. CDR3 nucleotide sequence: TGCGCCAGCAGCTTGTACGACTCACGATCACCCACAGATACGCAGTATTTT.